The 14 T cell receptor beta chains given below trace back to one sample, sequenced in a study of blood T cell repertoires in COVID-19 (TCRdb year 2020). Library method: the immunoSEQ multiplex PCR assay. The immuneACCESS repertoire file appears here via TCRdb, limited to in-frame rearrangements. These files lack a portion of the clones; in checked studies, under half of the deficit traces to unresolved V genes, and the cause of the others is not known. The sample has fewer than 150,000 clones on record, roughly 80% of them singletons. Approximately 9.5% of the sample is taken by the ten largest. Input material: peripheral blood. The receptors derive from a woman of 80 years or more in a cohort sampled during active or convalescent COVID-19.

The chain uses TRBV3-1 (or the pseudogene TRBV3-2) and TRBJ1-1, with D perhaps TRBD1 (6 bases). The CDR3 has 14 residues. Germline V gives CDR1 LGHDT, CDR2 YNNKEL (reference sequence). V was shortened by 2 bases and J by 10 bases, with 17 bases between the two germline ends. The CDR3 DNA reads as TGTGCCAGCAGCCAAAATACGGCGGGGGGCGCAGCTTTCTTT. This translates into CASSQNTAGGAAFF.

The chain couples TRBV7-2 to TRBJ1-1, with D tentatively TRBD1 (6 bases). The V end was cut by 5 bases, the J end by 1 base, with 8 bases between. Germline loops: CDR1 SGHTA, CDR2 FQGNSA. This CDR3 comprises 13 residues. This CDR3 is CASSTTGNTEAFF. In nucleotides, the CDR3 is TGTGCCAGCAGCACGACAGGGAACACTGAAGCTTTCTTT.

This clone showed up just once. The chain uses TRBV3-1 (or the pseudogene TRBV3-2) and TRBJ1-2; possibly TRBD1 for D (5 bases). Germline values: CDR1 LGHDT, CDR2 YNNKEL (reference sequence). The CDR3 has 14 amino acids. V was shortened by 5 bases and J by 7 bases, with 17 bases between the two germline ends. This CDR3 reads CASSERGGQGGYTF. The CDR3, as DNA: TGTGCCAGCAGCGAAAGGGGAGGCCAAGGTGGCTACACCTTC.

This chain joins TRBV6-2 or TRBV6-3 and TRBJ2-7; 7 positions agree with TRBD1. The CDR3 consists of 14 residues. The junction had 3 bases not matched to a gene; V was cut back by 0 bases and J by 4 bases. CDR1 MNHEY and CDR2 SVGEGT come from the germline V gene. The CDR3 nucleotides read TGTGCCAGCAGTTACTCGAAGGGGGCGTACGAGCAGTACGTC. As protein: CASSYSKGAYEQYV.

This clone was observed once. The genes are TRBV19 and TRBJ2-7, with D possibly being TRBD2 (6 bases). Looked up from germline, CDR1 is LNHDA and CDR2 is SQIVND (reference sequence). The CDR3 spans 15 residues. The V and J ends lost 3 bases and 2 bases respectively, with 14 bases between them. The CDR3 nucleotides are TGTGCCAGTAGTATGTCAGGGACTTCGCCCTACGAGCAGTACTTC. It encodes CASSMSGTSPYEQYF.

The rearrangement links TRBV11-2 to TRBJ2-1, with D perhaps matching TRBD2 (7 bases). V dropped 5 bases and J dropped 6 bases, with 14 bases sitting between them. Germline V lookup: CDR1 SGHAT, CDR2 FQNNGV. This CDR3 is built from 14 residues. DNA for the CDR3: TGTGCCAGCAGCCCATTAGGGGGGGGCAATGAGCAGTTCTTC. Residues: CASSPLGGGNEQFF.

CDR3: CASSQGQSYEQYF. For the CDR3, the DNA is TGTGCCAGCTCACAGGGACAGTCTTACGAGCAGTACTTC. V is TRBV18 and J is TRBJ2-7; 7 bases are shared with TRBD1. The trim removed 4 bases at V and 4 bases at J, leaving 4 bases unmatched. Germline V lookup: CDR1 KGHSH, CDR2 LQKENI. There are 13 residues in the CDR3.

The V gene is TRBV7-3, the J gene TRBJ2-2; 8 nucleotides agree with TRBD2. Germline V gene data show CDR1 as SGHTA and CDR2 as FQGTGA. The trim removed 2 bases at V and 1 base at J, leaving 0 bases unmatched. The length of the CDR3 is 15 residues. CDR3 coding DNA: TGTGCCAGCAGCTTAGCGGGGGGGAACACCGGGGAGCTGTTTTTT. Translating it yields CASSLAGGNTGELFF.

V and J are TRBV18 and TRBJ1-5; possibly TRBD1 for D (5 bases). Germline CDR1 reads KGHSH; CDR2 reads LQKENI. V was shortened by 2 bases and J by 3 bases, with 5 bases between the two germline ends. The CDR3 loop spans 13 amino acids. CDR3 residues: CASSPGANQPQHF. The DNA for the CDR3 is TGTGCCAGCTCACCAGGGGCCAATCAGCCCCAGCATTTT.

The CDR3 DNA sequence: TGTGCCACCAGCAGTGGAATGACAGGGTTTGCAGATACGCAGTATTTT. This codes for CATSSGMTGFADTQYF. The chain joins TRBV15 to TRBJ2-3; 7 bases align to TRBD1. The germline V gene has CDR1 LNHNV and CDR2 YYDKDF (reference sequence). V lost 3 bases, J lost 4 bases, and 10 bases stayed unmatched. This CDR3 spans 16 amino acids. Full variable domain (missing parts from reference TRBV15 and TRBJ2-3): DAMVIQNPRYQVTQFGKPVTLSCSQTLNHNVMYWYQQKSSQAPKLLFHYYDKDFNNEADTPDNFQSRRPNTSFCFLDIRSPGLGDTAMYLCATSSGMTGFADTQYFGPGTRLTVL.

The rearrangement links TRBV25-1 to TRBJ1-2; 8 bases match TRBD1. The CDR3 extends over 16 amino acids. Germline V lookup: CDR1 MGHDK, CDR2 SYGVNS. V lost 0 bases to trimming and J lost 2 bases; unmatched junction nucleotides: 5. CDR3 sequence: CASSEYFTGGNYGYTF. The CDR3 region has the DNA TGTGCCAGCAGTGAATATTTTACAGGGGGAAACTATGGCTACACCTTC.

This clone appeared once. In DNA form, the CDR3 reads TGTGCCAGCAGCTTATTTGAGTCGGGGGAGCTGTTTTTT. Amino acid sequence: CASSLFESGELFF. This rearrangement joins TRBV7-3 to TRBJ2-2, with no clear D. Germline V gene data show CDR1 as SGHTA and CDR2 as FQGTGA. This CDR3 contains 13 residues. V lost 2 bases and J 8 bases, leaving 9 bases between the germline ends. Based on the CDR3 plus reference TRBV7-3 and TRBJ2-2, the full variable domain is GAGVSQTPSNKVTEKGKYVELRCDPISGHTALYWYRQSLGQGPEFLIYFQGTGAADDSGLPNDRFFAVRPEGSVSTLKIQRTERGDSAVYLCASSLFESGELFFGEGSRLTVL.

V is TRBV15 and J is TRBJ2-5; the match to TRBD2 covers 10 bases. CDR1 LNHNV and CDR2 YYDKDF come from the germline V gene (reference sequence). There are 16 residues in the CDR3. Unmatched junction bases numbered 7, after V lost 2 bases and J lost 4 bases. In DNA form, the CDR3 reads TGTGCCACCAGCAGACCGGGACTAGCGAATCGAGAGACCCAGTACTTC. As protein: CATSRPGLANRETQYF. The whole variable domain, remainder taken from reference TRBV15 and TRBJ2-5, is DAMVIQNPRYQVTQFGKPVTLSCSQTLNHNVMYWYQQKSSQAPKLLFHYYDKDFNNEADTPDNFQSRRPNTSFCFLDIRSPGLGDTAMYLCATSRPGLANRETQYFGPGTRLLVL.

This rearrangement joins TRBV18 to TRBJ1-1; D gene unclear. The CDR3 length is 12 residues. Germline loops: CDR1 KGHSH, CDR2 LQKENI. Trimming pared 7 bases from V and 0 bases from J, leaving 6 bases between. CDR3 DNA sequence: TGTGCCAGCTTAGATATGAACACTGAAGCTTTCTTT. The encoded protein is CASLDMNTEAFF.